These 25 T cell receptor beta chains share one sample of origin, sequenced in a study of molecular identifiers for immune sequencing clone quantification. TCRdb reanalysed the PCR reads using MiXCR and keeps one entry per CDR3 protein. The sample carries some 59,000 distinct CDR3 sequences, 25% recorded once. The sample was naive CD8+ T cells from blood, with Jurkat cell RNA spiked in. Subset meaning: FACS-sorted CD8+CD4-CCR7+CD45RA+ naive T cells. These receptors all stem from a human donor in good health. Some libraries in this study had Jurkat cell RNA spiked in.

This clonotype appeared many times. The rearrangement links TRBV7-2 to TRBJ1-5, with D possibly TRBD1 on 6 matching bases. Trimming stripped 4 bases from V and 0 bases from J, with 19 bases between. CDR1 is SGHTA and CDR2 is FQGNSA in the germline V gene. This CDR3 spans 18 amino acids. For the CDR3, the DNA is TGTGCCAGCAGCTCGAGCCCCTTCAGGGGATATAGCAATCAGCCCCAGCATTTT. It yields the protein CASSSSPFRGYSNQPQHF. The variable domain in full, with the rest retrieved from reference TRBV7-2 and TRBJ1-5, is GAGVSQSPSNKVTEKGKDVELRCDPISGHTALYWYRQSLGQGLEFLIYFQGNSAPDKSGLPSDRFSAERTGGSVSTLTIQRTQQEDSAVYLCASSSSPFRGYSNQPQHFGDGTRLSIL.

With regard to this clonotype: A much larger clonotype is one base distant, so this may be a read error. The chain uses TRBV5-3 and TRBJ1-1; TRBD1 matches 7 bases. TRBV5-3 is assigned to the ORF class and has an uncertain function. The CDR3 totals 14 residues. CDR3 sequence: CASSLAEGANEAFF. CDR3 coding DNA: TGTGCCAGCAGCTTGGCCGAGGGGGCGAATGAAGCTTTCTTT.

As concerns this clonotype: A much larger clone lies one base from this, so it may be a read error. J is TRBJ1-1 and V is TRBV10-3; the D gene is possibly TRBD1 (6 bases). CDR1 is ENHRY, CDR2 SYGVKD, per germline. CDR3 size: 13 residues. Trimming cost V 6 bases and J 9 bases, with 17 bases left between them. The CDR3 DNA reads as TGTGCCATCAGGGACGGGGGCATAACTAAAGCTTTCTTT. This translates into CAIRDGGITKAFF.

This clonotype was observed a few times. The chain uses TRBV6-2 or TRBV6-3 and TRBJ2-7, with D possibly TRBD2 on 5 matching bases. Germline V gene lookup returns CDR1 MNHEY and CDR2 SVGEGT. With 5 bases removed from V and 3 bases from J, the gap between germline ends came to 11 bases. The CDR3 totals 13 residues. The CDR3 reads CASSPRDNYEQYF. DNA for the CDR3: TGTGCCAGCAGTCCCCGGGATAACTACGAGCAGTACTTC.

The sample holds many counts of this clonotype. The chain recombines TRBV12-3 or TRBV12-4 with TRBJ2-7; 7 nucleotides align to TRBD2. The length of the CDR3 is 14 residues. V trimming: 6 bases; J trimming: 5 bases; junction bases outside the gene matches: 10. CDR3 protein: CASSTAGGLNEQYF. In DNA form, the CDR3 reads TGTGCCAGCAGCACTGCCGGGGGGTTAAACGAGCAGTACTTC.

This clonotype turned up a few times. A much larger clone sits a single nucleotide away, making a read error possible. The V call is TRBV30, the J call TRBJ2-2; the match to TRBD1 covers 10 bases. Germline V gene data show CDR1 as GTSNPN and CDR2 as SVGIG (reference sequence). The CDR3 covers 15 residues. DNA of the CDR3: TGTGCCTGGAGTGTAGGGACAGGGGCCACCGGGGGGCTGTTTTTT. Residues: CAWSVGTGATGGLFF.

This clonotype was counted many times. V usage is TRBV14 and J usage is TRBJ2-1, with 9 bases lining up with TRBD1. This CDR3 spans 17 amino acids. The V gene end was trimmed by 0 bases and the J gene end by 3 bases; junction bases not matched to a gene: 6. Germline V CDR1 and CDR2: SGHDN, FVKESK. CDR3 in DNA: TGTGCCAGCAGCCAAGATTGGGGGACAGGGAACTACAATGAGCAGTTCTTC. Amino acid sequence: CASSQDWGTGNYNEQFF. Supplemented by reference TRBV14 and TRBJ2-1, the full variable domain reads EAGVTQFPSHSVIEKGQTVTLRCDPISGHDNLYWYRRVMGKEIKFLLHFVKESKQDESGMPNNRFLAERTGGTYSTLKVQPAELEDSGVYFCASSQDWGTGNYNEQFFGPGTRLTVL.

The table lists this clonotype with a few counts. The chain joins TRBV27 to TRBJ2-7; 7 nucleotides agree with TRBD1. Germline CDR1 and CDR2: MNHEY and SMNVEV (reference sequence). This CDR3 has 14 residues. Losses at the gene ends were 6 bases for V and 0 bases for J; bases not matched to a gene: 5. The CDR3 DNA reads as TGTGCCAGCAGAGACAGGGCGCTCTCCTACGAGCAGTACTTC. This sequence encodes CASRDRALSYEQYF.

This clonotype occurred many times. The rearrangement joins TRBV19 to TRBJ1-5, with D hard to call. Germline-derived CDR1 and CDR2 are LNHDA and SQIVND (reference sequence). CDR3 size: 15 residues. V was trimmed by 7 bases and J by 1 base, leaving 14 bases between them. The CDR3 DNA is TGTGCCAGTACCCTCACCATGTACAGCAATCAGCCCCAGCATTTT. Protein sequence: CASTLTMYSNQPQHF.

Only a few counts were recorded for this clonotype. For the CDR3, the DNA is TGTGCCAGCAGTAAGACCCGGGACAGCTCCTACGAGCAGTACTTC. Protein product: CASSKTRDSSYEQYF. The genes are TRBV6-2 or TRBV6-3 and TRBJ2-7; the match to TRBD1 covers 7 bases. The ends lost 5 bases at V and 0 bases at J; junction bases unmatched: 7. The CDR3 loop spans 15 amino acids. Germline CDR1 and CDR2: MNHEY and SVGEGT.

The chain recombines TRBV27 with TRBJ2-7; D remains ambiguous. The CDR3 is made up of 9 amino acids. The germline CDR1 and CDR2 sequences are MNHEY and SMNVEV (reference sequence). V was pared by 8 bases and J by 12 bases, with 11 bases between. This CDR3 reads CASGPFRYF. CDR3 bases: TGTGCCAGCGGCCCCTTTCGGTACTTC.

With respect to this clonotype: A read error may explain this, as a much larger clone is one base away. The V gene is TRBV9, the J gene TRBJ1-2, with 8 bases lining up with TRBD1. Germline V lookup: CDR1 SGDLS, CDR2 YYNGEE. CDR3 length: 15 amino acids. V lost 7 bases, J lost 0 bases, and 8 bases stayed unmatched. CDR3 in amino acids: CASGPTGATNYGYTF. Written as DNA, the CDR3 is TGTGCCAGCGGCCCGACAGGGGCTACTAACTATGGCTACACCTTC.

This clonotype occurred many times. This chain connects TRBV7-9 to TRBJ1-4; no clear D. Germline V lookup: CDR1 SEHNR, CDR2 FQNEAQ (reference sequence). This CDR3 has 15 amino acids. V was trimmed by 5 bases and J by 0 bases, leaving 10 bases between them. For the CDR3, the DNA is TGTGCCAGCAGCCCGCCGCGTGCAACTAATGAAAAACTGTTTTTT. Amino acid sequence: CASSPPRATNEKLFF.

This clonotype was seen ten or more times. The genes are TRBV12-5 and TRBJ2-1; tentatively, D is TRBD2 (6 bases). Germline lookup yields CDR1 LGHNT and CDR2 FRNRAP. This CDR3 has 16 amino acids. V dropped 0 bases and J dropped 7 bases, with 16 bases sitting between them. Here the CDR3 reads CASGLVFAGLLNEQFF. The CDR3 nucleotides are TGTGCTAGTGGTTTGGTATTCGCGGGGTTATTGAATGAGCAGTTCTTC.

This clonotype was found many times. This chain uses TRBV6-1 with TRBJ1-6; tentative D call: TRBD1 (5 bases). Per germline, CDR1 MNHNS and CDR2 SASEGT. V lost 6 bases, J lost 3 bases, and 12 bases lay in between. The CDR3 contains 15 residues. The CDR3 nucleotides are TGTGCCAGCAGGACTCGGGACGTCTATAATTCACCCCTCCACTTT. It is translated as CASRTRDVYNSPLHF.

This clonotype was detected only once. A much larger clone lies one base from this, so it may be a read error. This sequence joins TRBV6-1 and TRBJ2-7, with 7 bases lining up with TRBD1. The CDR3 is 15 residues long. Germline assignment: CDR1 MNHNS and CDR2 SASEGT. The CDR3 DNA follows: TGTACCAGCAGTTCAGAAGGGACAGAAGAATACGAGCAGTACTTC. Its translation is CTSSSEGTEEYEQYF.

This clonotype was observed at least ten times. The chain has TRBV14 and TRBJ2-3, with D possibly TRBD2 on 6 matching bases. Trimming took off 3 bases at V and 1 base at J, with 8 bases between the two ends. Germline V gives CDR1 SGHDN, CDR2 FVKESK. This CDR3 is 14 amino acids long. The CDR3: CASSQGLRTDTQYF. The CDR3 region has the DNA TGTGCCAGCAGCCAGGGACTGCGCACAGATACGCAGTATTTT.

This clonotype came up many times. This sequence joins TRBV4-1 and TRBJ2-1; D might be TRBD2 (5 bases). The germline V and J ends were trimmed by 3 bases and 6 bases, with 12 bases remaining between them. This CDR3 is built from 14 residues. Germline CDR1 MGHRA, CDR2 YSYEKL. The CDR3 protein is CASSHTGRGNEQFF. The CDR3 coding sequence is TGCGCCAGCAGCCACACCGGACGGGGCAATGAGCAGTTCTTC.

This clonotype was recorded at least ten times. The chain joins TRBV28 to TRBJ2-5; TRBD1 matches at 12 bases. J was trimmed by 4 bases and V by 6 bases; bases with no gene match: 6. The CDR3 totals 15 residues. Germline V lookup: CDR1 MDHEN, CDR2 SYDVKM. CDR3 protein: CASRAGTGGVETQYF. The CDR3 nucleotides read TGTGCCAGCAGAGCCGGGACAGGGGGCGTAGAGACCCAGTACTTC.

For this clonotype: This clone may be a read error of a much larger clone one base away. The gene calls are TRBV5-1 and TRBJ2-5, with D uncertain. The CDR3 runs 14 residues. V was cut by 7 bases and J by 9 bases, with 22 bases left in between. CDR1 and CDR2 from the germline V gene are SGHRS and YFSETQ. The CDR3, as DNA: TGCGCCAGCGGTCCGAATTTTCGCTCCGAGGCCCAGTACTTC. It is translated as CASGPNFRSEAQYF.

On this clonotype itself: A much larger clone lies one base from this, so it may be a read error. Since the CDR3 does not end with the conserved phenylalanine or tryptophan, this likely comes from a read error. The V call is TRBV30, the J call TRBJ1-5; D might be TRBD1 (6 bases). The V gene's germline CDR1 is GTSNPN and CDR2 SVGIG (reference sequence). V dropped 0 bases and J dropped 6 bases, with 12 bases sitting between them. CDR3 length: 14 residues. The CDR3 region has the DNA TGTGCCTGGAGTGTAATGGGGGCAGGTCAGCCCCAGCATATT. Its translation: CAWSVMGAGQPQHI.

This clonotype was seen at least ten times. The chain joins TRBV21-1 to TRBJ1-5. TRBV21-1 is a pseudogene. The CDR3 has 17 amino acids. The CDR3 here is CASSESEELNSNQPQHF. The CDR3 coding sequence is TGTGCCAGCAGTGAATCGGAGGAACTGAACAGCAATCAGCCCCAGCATTTT.

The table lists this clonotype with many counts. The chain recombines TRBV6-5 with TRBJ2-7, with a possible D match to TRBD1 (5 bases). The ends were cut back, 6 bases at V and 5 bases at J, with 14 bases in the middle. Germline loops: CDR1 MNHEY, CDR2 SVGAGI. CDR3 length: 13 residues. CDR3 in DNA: TGTGCCAGCAGCCCAGGGTTAAGGAACGAGCAGTACTTC. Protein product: CASSPGLRNEQYF.

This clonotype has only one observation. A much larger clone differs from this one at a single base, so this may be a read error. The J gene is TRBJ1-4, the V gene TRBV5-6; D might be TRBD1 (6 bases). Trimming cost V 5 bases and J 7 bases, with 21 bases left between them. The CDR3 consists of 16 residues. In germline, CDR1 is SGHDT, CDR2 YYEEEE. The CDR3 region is CASSYFYRAGVEKLFF. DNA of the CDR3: TGTGCCAGCAGTTATTTCTACAGGGCGGGCGTTGAAAAACTGTTTTTT.

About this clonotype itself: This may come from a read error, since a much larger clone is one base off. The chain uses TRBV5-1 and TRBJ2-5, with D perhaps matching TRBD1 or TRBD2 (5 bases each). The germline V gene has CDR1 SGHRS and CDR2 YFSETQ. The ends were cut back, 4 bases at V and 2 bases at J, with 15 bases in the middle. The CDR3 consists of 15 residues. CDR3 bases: TGCGCCAGCAGCAGATGGGCCAGGGAGCAAGAGACCCAGTACTTC. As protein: CASSRWAREQETQYF.